A single TCR beta chain is shown here with its context. No antigen is known for it. Within the sample, other DNA sequences also encode this same CDR3. Clones were read by immunoSEQ multiplex PCR, and TCRdb kept only the in-frame ones, dropping some. This repertoire shows about 600,000 clones, 97% found once; its top ten account for 0.045% to 0.07%. This sample was taken from a study of shared clonotypes between healthy human individuals. Overall study results and limits: Generally, naive subsets (rather than memory subsets) showed larger estimated richness.

The CDR3 is 11 residues long. The germline V and J ends were trimmed by 3 bases and 2 bases, with 5 bases remaining between them. CDR1 GTSNPN and CDR2 SVGIG come from the germline V gene (reference sequence). The chain employs TRBV30 and TRBJ2-7, with D uncertain. Source material: naive CD4+ T cells sorted from blood. Subset denoted: CD45RA+ positively selected. This sequence originates from a woman aged 25 to 45 in good health. The CDR3 nucleotides read TGTGCCTGGAGCAGTACCTACGAGCAGTACTTC. Translation gives CAWSSTYEQYF.